A selection of T cell receptor beta chains follows, all from one sample in a study of T cell responses to AZD1222 COVID-19 vaccine. Here immunoSEQ multiplex PCR was the method, and the copy in TCRdb shows in-frame clones only, minus some. The table records 150,000 to 200,000 clones, roughly 90% of them present only once. The sequences come from peripheral blood, collected on day 0 of AZD1222 vaccination. The receptors here all came from an adult in good health. The CDR3 runs from the conserved cysteine through the conserved F or W. D genes are given only for firm matches. Size tells how often a clone was seen (once, few, many) or the class of an expanded clone, and some rows leave it out.

TRBV7-9	NA	TRBJ1-5	NA	TGTGCCAGCAGCTTAGGGAGTCAGCCCCAGCATTTT	CASSLGSQPQHF
TRBV7-2	NA	TRBJ1-6	NA	TGTGCCAGCAGCCCTGGGGCCTTCCAGGGTTCACCCCTCCACTTT	CASSPGAFQGSPLHF
TRBV6-5	NA	TRBJ2-7	NA	TGTGCCAGCAGTTCCGGGACAAACACCTACGAGCAGTACTTC	CASSSGTNTYEQYF
TRBV2	once	TRBJ1-1	TRBD1	TGTGCCAGCAGCGGACGGACAGGGTATACTGAAGCTTTCTTT	CASSGRTGYTEAFF
TRBV27	NA	TRBJ2-1	NA	TGTGCCAGCAACCTCGGGCGCTCCTACAATGAGCAGTTCTTC	CASNLGRSYNEQFF
TRBV28	NA	TRBJ2-7	NA	TGTGCCAGCAGTCCCCCCATGAGGGGGCAGTACTTC	CASSPPMRGQYF
TRBV5-1	NA	TRBJ1-2	NA	TGCGCCAGCAGCTGGGGGGCGGCCCTCCGATACTATGGCTACACCTTC	CASSWGAALRYYGYTF
TRBV28	NA	TRBJ2-7	TRBD2	TGTGCCAGCAGTACCCTGGTAGCGGGAGGGCCAGATCGACCCTACGAGCAGTACTTC	CASSTLVAGGPDRPYEQYF
TRBV11-2	NA	TRBJ1-2	NA	TGTGCCAGCAGCTTTGAAGCAGGGGCGAACTATGGCTACACCTTC	CASSFEAGANYGYTF
TRBV28	few	TRBJ1-1	NA	TGTGCCAGCAGTCGAGGCGGGGCCCCGAACACTGAAGCTTTCTTT	CASSRGGAPNTEAFF
TRBV5-1	NA	TRBJ2-2	NA	TGCGCCAGCAGCTTGCGGCAGGACAACACCGGGGAGCTGTTTTTT	CASSLRQDNTGELFF
TRBV15	NA	TRBJ1-5	NA	TGTGCCACCAGCAGAGATCGGCCACAGGGCAATCAGCCCCAGCATTTT	CATSRDRPQGNQPQHF
TRBV6-1	NA	TRBJ2-7	NA	TGTGCCAGCAGTGAAGTCGACTTATACGAGCAGTACTTC	CASSEVDLYEQYF
TRBV4-2	NA	TRBJ2-1	TRBD2	TGTGCCAGCAGCCAACCTCGGCTAGCGGGGGGGCCGCTGGGGAATGAGCAGTTCTTC	CASSQPRLAGGPLGNEQFF
TRBV30	NA	TRBJ1-2	NA	TGTGCCTGGAGTACCGGGACATGGGATAGCTACACCTTC	CAWSTGTWDSYTF
TRBV19	NA	TRBJ2-7	TRBD1	TGTGCCAGTAAGGGACAGGGGGCAGGTGAGCAGTACTTC	CASKGQGAGEQYF
TRBV5-1	NA	TRBJ1-4	TRBD1	TGCGCCAGCAGCTGGGGACAGGGTTCTCACGAAAAACTGTTTTTT	CASSWGQGSHEKLFF
TRBV15	NA	TRBJ2-7	NA	TGTGCCACCAGCACTACCGGCCGTGCTGCCTACGAGCAGTACTTC	CATSTTGRAAYEQYF
TRBV6-4	NA	TRBJ1-2	NA	TGTGCCAGCAGTGTCCAGGAAGGCTATGGCTACACCTTC	CASSVQEGYGYTF